The text below deals with one TCR beta chain. Cohort placement rested on clinical history that participants reported themselves. Shortly before study entry, within 2 weeks, exposed participants had met a COVID-19 case. This entry is derived from a study of blood T cell repertoires in COVID-19. Sequencing was performed with immunoSEQ multiplex PCR; in TCRdb, only in-frame clones are kept and a portion is missing. The table has 220,000 or so clones, nearly 90% seen once. Trimming removed 0 bases from V and 6 bases from J; junction bases left unmatched: 10. Germline values: CDR1 KGHSY, CDR2 FQNENV. The CDR3 spans 17 residues.

Sequenced sample: PBMCs or T cells enriched from blood (not recorded which). The receptor was isolated from a young man who had been exposed to COVID-19. This chain connects TRBV16 to TRBJ1-4, with 7 positions matching TRBD1. The CDR3 DNA reads as TGTGCCAGCAGCCAATCGGAAAGGGGGCTTGGGTATGAAAAACTGTTTTTT. Translating gives CASSQSERGLGYEKLFF.